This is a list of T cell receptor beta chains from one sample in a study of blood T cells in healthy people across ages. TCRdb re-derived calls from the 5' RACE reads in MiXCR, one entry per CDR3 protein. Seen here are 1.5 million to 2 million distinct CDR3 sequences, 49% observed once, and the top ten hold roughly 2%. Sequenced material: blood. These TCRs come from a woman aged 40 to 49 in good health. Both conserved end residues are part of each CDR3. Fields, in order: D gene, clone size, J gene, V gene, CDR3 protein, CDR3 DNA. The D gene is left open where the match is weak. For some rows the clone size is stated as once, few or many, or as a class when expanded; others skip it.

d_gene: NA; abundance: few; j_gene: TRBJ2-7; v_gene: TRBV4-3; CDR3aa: CASSYHRDGNYEQYF; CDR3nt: TGCGCCAGCAGCTATCACCGGGACGGAAACTACGAGCAGTACTTC
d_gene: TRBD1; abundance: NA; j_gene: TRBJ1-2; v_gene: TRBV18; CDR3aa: CASSPQQTGESEGYTF; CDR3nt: TGTGCCAGCTCACCACAGCAAACAGGGGAATCGGAAGGCTACACCTTC
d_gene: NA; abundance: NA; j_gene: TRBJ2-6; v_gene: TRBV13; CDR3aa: CASSLKWGAGANVLTF; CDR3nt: TGTGCCAGCAGCTTAAAGTGGGGCGCTGGGGCCAACGTCCTGACTTTC
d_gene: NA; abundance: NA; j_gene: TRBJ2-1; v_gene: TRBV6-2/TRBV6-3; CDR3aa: CASSAPSEGTNEQFF; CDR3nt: TGTGCCAGCAGTGCTCCTAGTGAGGGTACCAATGAGCAGTTCTTC
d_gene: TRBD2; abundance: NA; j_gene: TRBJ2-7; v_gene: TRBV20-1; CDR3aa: CSARDPAGGAYEQYF; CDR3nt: TGCAGTGCTAGAGATCCGGCGGGGGGTGCCTACGAGCAGTACTTC
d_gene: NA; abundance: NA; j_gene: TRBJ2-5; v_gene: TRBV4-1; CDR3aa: CASSQVLQQETQYF; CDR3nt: TGCGCCAGCAGCCAAGTCCTACAGCAAGAGACCCAGTACTTC
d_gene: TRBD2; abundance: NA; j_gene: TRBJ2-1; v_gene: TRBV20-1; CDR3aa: CSAPRGGPHNEQFF; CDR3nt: TGCAGTGCCCCTCGGGGGGGCCCCCACAATGAGCAGTTCTTC
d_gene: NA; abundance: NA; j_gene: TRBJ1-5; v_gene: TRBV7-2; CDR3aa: CASSLVVWSNQPQHF; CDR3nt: TGTGCCAGCAGCTTAGTTGTATGGAGCAATCAGCCCCAGCATTTT
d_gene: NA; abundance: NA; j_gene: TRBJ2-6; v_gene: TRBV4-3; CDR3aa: CASSQGRPGVLTF; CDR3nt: TGCGCCAGCAGCCAAGGACGGCCTGGGGTCCTGACTTTC
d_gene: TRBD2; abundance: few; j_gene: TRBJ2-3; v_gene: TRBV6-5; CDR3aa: CASSYSTTSGDSTDTQYF; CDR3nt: TGTGCCAGCAGTTACTCGACTACTAGCGGGGATAGCACAGATACGCAGTATTTT
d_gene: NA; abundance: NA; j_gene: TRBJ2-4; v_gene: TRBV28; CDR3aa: CASRLPGGREEQYF; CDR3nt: TGTGCCAGCAGACTTCCGGGGGGCCGGGAGGAGCAGTACTTC
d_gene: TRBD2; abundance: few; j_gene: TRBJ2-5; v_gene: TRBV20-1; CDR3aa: CSARDKLAGGIQETQYF; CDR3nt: TGCAGTGCTAGAGACAAACTAGCGGGGGGGATTCAAGAGACCCAGTACTTC
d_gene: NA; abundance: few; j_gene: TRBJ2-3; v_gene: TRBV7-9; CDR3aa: CASSAADSTDTQYF; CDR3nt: TGTGCCAGCAGCGCCGCGGACAGCACAGATACGCAGTATTTT
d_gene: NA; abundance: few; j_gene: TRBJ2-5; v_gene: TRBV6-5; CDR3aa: CASSPRILGAKTQYF; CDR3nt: TGTGCCAGCAGCCCCAGGATTTTGGGTGCAAAGACCCAGTACTTC
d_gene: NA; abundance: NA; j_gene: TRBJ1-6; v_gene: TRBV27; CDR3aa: CASSPKGFGNSPLHF; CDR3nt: TGTGCCAGCAGTCCAAAGGGATTTGGGAATTCACCCCTCCACTTT
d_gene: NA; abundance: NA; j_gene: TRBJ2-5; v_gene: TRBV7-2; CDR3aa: CASSLNSPTETQYF; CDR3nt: TGTGCCAGCAGCTTAAATTCCCCAACGGAGACCCAGTACTTC
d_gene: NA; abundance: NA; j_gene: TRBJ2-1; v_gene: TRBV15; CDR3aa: CATSRDRGVHGQFF; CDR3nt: TGTGCCACCAGCAGAGATCGTGGAGTCCACGGGCAGTTCTTC
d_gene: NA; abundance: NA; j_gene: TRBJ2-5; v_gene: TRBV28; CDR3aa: CASSYITGGQRQETQYF; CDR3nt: TGTGCCAGCAGTTACATAACCGGGGGACAACGCCAAGAGACCCAGTACTTC
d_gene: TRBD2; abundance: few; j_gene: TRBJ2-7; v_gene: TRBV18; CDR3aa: CASSPLLAGGYEQYF; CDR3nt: TGTGCCAGCTCACCCCTACTAGCGGGGGGGTACGAGCAGTACTTC
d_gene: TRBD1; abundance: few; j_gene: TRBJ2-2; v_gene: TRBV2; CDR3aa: CASSAGDRGYTGELFF; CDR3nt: TGTGCCAGCAGTGCTGGGGACAGGGGATACACCGGGGAGCTGTTTTTT
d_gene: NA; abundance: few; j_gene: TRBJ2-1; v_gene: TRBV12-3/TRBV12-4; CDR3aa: CASSLKGRANEQFF; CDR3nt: TGTGCCAGCAGTTTGAAGGGGCGTGCCAATGAGCAGTTCTTC
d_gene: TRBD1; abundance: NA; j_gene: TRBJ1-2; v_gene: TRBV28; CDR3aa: CASSLGTGGLVGVYTF; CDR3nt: TGTGCCAGCAGTTTAGGGACAGGGGGCCTGGTCGGTGTCTACACCTTC
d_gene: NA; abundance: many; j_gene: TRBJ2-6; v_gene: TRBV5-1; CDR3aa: CASSFARPSGANVLTF; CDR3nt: TGCGCCAGCAGCTTTGCTCGCCCCTCAGGGGCCAACGTCCTGACTTTC
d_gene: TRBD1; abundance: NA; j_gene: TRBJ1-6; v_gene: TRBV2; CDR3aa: CASRRDRNSPLHF; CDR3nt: TGTGCCAGCAGACGGGACAGAAATTCACCCCTCCACTTT
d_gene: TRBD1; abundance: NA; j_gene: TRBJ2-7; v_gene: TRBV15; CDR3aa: CATSQTGDEQYF; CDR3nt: TGTGCCACCAGCCAGACAGGGGACGAGCAGTACTTC
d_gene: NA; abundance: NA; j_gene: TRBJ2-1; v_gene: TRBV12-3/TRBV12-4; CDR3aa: CASSTGTGEQFF; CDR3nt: TGTGCCAGCAGTACCGGGACGGGTGAGCAGTTCTTC